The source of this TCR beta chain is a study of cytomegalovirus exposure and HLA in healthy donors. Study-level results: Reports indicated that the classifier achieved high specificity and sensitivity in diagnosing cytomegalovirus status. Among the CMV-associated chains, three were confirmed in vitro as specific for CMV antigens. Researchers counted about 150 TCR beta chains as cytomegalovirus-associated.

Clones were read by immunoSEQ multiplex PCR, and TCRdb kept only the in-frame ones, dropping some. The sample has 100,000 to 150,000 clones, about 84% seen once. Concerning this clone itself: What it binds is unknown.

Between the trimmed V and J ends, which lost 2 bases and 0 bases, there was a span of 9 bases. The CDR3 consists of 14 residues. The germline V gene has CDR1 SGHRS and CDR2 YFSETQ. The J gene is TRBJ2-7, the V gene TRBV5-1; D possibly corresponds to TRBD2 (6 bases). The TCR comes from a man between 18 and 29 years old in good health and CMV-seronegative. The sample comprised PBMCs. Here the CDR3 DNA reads TGCGCCAGCAGCTTCGGGGGTCCCTCCTACGAGCAGTACTTC. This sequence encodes CASSFGGPSYEQYF.